This TCR beta chain was recorded in a study of cytomegalovirus exposure and HLA in healthy donors. Study-level findings and limits: Later findings reportedly placed an Asian-associated ancestry cluster below the approximately 670-donor mean for N-insertions. As confirmed in vitro, a few CMV-associated chains were specific for CMV antigens. 150 to 200 TCR beta chains were listed as cytomegalovirus-associated. Most sequenced TCRs were rare (though some public TCRs occurred in many donors).

CDR1 is MDHEN, CDR2 SYDVKM, per germline. This CDR3 region has 16 residues. V was clipped by 6 bases and J by 4 bases, with 18 bases between them. Points on this clone: The antigen remains undetermined.

A multiplex PCR was run with 60 Vbeta primers and 13 Jbeta primers. Generated by immunoSEQ multiplex PCR, the TCRdb table keeps only in-frame clones and is missing some. This repertoire shows over 100,000 clones, about 80% found once; its top ten account for about 8%. This clonotype was obtained from a woman in her forties or fifties in good health and CMV-seropositive. Material: PBMCs. V gene TRBV28 combines with J gene TRBJ1-4; the D is unclear. CDR3 protein: CASSSLAGSVNEKLFF. The CDR3 region has the DNA TGTGCCAGCAGCTCGCTGGCGGGTTCAGTTAATGAAAAACTGTTTTTT.